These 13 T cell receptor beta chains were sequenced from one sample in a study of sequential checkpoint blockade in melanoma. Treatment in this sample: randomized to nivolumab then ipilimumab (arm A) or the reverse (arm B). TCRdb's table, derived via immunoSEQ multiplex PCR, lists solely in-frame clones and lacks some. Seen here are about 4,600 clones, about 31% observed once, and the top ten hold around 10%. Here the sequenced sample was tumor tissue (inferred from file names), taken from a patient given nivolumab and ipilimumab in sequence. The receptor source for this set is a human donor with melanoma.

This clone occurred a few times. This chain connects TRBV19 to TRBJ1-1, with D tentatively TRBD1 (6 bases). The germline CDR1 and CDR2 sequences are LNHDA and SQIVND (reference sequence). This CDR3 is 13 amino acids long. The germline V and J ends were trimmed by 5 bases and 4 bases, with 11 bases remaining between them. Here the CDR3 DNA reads TGTGCCAGTAGTCCGGGGGCCGGCACTGAAGCTTTCTTT. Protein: CASSPGAGTEAFF.

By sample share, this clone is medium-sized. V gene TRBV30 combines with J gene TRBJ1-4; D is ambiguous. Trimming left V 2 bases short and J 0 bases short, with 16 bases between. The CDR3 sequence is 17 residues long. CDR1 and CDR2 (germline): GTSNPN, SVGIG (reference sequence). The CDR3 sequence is CAWSPRGFGATNEKLFF. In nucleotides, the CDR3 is TGTGCCTGGAGTCCCCGGGGATTTGGGGCAACTAATGAAAAACTGTTTTTT.

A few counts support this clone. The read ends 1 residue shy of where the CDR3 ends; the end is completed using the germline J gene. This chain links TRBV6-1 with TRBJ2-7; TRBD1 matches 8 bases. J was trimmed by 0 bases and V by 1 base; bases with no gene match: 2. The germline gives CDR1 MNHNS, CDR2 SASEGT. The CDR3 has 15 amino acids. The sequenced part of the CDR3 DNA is TGTGCCAGCAGTGAAGTGGGACAGGTCTCCTACGAGCAGTAC. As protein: CASSEVGQVSYEQY. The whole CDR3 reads CASSEVGQVSYEQYF.

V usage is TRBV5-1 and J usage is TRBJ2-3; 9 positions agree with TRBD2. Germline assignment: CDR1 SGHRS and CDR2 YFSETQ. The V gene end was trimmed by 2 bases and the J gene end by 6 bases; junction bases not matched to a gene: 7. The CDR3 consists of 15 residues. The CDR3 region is CASSFSGGPMDTQYF. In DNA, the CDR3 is TGCGCCAGCAGCTTTAGCGGGGGCCCGATGGATACGCAGTATTTT.

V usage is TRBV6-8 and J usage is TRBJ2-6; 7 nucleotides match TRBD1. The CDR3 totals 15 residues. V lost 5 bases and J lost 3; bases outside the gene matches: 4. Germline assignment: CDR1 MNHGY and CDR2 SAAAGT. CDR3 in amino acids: CASSLRQGGANVLTF. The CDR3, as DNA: TGTGCCAGCAGTCTAAGACAGGGTGGGGCCAACGTCCTGACTTTC.

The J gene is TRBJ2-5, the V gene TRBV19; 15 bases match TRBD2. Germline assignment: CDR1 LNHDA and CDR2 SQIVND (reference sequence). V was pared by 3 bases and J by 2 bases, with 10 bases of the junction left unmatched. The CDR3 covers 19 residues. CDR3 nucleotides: TGTGCCAGTAGTATCGCCGGTCCCGGGACTAGCGGGGGGCAAGAGACCCAGTACTTC. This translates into CASSIAGPGTSGGQETQYF.

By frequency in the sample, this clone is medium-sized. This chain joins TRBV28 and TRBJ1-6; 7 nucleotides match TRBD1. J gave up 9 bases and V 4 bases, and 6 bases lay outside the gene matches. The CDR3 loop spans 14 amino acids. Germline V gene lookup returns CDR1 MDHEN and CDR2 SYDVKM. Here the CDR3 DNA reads TGTGCCAGCAGTTCTACAGGGGAGGGTTCACCCCTCCACTTT. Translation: CASSSTGEGSPLHF. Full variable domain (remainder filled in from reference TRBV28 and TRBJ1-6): DVKVTQSSRYLVKRTGEKVFLECVQDMDHENMFWYRQDPGLGLRLIYFSYDVKMKEKGDIPEGYSVSREKKERFSLILESASTNQTSMYLCASSSTGEGSPLHFGNGTRLTVT.

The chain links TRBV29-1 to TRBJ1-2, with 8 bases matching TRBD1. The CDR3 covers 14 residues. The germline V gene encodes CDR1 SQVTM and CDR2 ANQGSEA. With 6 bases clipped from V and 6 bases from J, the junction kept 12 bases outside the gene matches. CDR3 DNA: TGCAGCGTCGGACAGGGAGGGGGCAGTGATGGCTACACCTTC. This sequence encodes CSVGQGGGSDGYTF.

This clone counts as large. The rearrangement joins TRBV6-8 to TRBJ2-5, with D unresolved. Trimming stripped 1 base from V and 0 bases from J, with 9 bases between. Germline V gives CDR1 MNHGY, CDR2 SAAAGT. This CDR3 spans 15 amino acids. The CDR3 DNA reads TGTGCCAGCAGTTACTTAGGGAACTACCAAGAGACCCAGTACTTC. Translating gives CASSYLGNYQETQYF.

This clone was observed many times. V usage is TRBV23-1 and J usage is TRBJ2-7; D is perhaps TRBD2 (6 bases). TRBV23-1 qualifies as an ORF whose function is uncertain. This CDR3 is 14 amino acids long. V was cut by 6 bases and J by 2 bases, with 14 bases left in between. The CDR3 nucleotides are TGCGCCAGCAGCTTGGAGGCGGGACCCTACGAGCAGTACTTC. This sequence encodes CASSLEAGPYEQYF.

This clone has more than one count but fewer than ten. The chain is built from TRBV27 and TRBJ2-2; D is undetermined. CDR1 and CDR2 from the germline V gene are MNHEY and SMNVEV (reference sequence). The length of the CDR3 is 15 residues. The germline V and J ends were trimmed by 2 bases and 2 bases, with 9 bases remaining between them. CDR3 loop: CASSLGQINTGELFF. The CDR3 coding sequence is TGTGCCAGCAGTTTAGGGCAGATCAACACCGGGGAGCTGTTTTTT.

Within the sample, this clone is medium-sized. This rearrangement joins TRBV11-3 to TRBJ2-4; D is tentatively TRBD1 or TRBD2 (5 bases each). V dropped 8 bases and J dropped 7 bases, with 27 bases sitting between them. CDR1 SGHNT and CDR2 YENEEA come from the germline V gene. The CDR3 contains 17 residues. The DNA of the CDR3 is TGTGCCAGCCTGGGAGTCGGGGAGCCTCCCAAGGGGAACATTCAGTACTTC. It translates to CASLGVGEPPKGNIQYF. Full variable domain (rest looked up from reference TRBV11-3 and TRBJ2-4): EAGVVQSPRYKIIEKKQPVAFWCNPISGHNTLYWYLQNLGQGPELLIRYENEEAVDDSQLPKDRFSAERLKGVDSTLKIQPAELGDSAVYLCASLGVGEPPKGNIQYFGAGTRLSVL.

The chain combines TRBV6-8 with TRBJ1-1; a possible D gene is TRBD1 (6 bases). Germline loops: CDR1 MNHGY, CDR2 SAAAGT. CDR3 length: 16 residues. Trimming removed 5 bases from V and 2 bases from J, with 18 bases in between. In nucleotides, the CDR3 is TGTGCCAGCAGTCACACCGGGGGCGGAACCAACACTGAAGCTTTCTTT. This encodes CASSHTGGGTNTEAFF.